This TCR beta chain was sequenced during a study of cytomegalovirus exposure and HLA in healthy donors. Study observations and caveats: The study listed approximately 160 cytomegalovirus-associated TCR beta chains.

13 Jbeta primers and 60 Vbeta primers were used for the PCR. Here immunoSEQ multiplex PCR was the method, and the copy in TCRdb shows in-frame clones only, minus some. Of about 150,000 clones in the sample, around 81% were seen once. Trimming shortened V by 0 bases and J by 5 bases, and 20 bases separated the two germline ends. The CDR3 is made up of 19 amino acids. Germline CDR1 is MNHEY and CDR2 is SMNVEV (reference sequence). A note on this clone: The antigen is not known.

The sequenced sample consisted of PBMCs. V usage is TRBV27 and J usage is TRBJ1-6; unclear D gene. The source of this sequence is a woman between 40 and 50 years old in good health and CMV-seropositive. The CDR3 reads CASSLSSPLLLGDNSPLHF. The CDR3 coding sequence is TGTGCCAGCAGTTTATCTTCGCCCCTCTTACTGGGCGATAATTCACCCCTCCACTTT.